The text below deals with one T cell receptor (beta chain). The antigen remains undetermined. The entry originates in a study of immune heterogeneity within non-small cell lung tumors. Study-wide results and limits: While identical dominant CDR3 beta clonotypes recurred across tumor sites within a patient, high-frequency clones unique to individual sites also appeared.

This CDR3 region has 18 residues. Per germline, CDR1 MRHNA and CDR2 SNTAGT. Bulk tumor genomic DNA served as template, at roughly 600 ng per sample. Several biopsies were spaced far apart within each primary tumor and obtained as surgery took place. Patients underwent curative surgery for untreated, newly diagnosed non-small cell lung cancer. The TCR beta CDR3 region underwent multiplex PCR amplification with 32 V and 13 J primers. TCRdb re-called the multiplex PCR reads with MiXCR, one entry per CDR3 protein. The table includes around 5,000 distinct CDR3 sequences, about 34% detected once. The V and J genes are TRBV6-4 and TRBJ2-5; D gene unclear. Source material: lung tumor tissue. This sequence originates from a woman aged 50 to 60 with non-small cell lung cancer. CDR3 DNA sequence: TGTCCTAACGTGCCAGCAGTGACTCCGCCCTCGACGTGGGAGACCCAGTACTTC. It translates to CPNVPAVTPPSTWETQYF.